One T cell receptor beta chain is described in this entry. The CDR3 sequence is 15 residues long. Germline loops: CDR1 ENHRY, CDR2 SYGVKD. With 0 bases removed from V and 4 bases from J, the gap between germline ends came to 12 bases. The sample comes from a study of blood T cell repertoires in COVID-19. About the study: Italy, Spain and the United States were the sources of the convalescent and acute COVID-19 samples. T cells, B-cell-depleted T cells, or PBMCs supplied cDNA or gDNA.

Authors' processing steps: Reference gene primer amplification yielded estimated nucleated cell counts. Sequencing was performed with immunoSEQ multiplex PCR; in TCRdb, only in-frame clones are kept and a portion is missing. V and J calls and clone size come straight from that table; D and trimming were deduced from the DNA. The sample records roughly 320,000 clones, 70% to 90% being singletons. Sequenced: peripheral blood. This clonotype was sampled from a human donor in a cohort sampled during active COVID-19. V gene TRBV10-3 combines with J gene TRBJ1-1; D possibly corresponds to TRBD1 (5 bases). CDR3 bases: TGTGCCATCAGTGAGTCCCGGGGGTTCGCCACTGAAGCTTTCTTT. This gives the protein CAISESRGFATEAFF.